These T cell receptor beta chains were read from a single sample in a study of chemoradiotherapy in HPV16-positive cancers. Assay: immunoSEQ multiplex PCR; the TCRdb copy retains only in-frame clones and omits some. The sample shows 17,000 or so clones, roughly two thirds of them seen only once. The source material was tumor tissue, sampled from a patient who underwent chemoradiotherapy. Receptor source: a human donor with HPV-associated anogenital cancer. CDR3s include the opening cysteine and the closing phenylalanine or tryptophan. A D gene is named only where the DNA matches it firmly. Size is stated for part of the rows, as once, few or many counts, or as a class when the clone is expanded.

v_gene: TRBV6-4; d_gene: NA; abundance: NA; j_gene: TRBJ1-2; CDR3nt: TGTGCCAGCAGTGGCCGGTTCGATGGCTACACCTTC; CDR3aa: CASSGRFDGYTF
v_gene: TRBV5-1; d_gene: NA; abundance: NA; j_gene: TRBJ1-2; CDR3nt: TGCGCCAGCAGCTTGAACAGAGACTATGGCTACACCTTC; CDR3aa: CASSLNRDYGYTF
v_gene: TRBV4-2; d_gene: NA; abundance: NA; j_gene: TRBJ2-7; CDR3nt: TGTGCCAGCAGCAACTACTACGAGCAGTACTTC; CDR3aa: CASSNYYEQYF
v_gene: TRBV6-6; d_gene: TRBD2; abundance: once; j_gene: TRBJ2-3; CDR3nt: TGTGCCAGCTCAGGACTAGGTCAGGATACGCAGTATTTT; CDR3aa: CASSGLGQDTQYF
v_gene: TRBV28; d_gene: TRBD1; abundance: NA; j_gene: TRBJ2-2; CDR3nt: TGTGCCAGCAGTTTTGGGACAGTGACCGGGGAGCTGTTTTTT; CDR3aa: CASSFGTVTGELFF
v_gene: TRBV28; d_gene: NA; abundance: NA; j_gene: TRBJ2-2; CDR3nt: TGTGCCAGCAGTTACTTAAAGCGGACCGGGGAGCTGTTTTTT; CDR3aa: CASSYLKRTGELFF
v_gene: TRBV5-4; d_gene: TRBD2; abundance: NA; j_gene: TRBJ2-1; CDR3nt: TGTGCCAGCAGCTTGGGGACTAGCTCCTTTAATGAGCAGTTCTTC; CDR3aa: CASSLGTSSFNEQFF
v_gene: TRBV7-9; d_gene: NA; abundance: once; j_gene: TRBJ2-3; CDR3nt: TGTGCCAGCAGCTTTGTAACTAGCACAGATACGCAGTATTTT; CDR3aa: CASSFVTSTDTQYF
v_gene: TRBV6-5; d_gene: TRBD1; abundance: NA; j_gene: TRBJ1-1; CDR3nt: TGTGCCAGCAGTTACTCAGGGGGCCGTACTGAAGCTTTCTTT; CDR3aa: CASSYSGGRTEAFF
v_gene: TRBV28; d_gene: NA; abundance: NA; j_gene: TRBJ2-6; CDR3nt: TGTGCCAGCAGTTTATACCCCACAGGGTCCGGGGCCAACGTCCTGACTTTC; CDR3aa: CASSLYPTGSGANVLTF
v_gene: TRBV30; d_gene: TRBD1; abundance: NA; j_gene: TRBJ2-5; CDR3nt: TGTGCCTGGGCGGGACAGGGGGGAGAGACCCAGTACTTC; CDR3aa: CAWAGQGGETQYF
v_gene: TRBV5-1; d_gene: NA; abundance: NA; j_gene: TRBJ2-2; CDR3nt: TGCGCCAGCATCAGTGGACCGAACACCGGGGAGCTGTTTTTT; CDR3aa: CASISGPNTGELFF
v_gene: TRBV10-3; d_gene: NA; abundance: NA; j_gene: TRBJ2-4; CDR3nt: TGTGCCATCAGTGAGTCAGGTTTGGCCAAAAACATTCAGTACTTC; CDR3aa: CAISESGLAKNIQYF
v_gene: TRBV18; d_gene: NA; abundance: NA; j_gene: TRBJ1-4; CDR3nt: TGTGCCAGCTCTCAGGCCGCGAACGATGAAAAACTGTTTTTT; CDR3aa: CASSQAANDEKLFF
v_gene: TRBV28; d_gene: TRBD1; abundance: NA; j_gene: TRBJ2-7; CDR3nt: TGTGCCATCGCCGGGACAGGGGTCCGCGAGCAGTACTTC; CDR3aa: CAIAGTGVREQYF
v_gene: TRBV7-8; d_gene: NA; abundance: NA; j_gene: TRBJ2-7; CDR3nt: TGTGCCAGCAACGAACGGGGAGAGTACGAGCAGTACTTC; CDR3aa: CASNERGEYEQYF
v_gene: TRBV4-2; d_gene: NA; abundance: NA; j_gene: TRBJ2-7; CDR3nt: TGTGCCAGCAGCCAAGAACGCGGAAACTCCTACGAGCAGTACTTC; CDR3aa: CASSQERGNSYEQYF
v_gene: TRBV6-6; d_gene: TRBD1; abundance: few; j_gene: TRBJ1-1; CDR3nt: TGTGCCAGCAGTTACTGGGACAGCCGTGAAGCTTTCTTT; CDR3aa: CASSYWDSREAFF
v_gene: TRBV7-9; d_gene: NA; abundance: NA; j_gene: TRBJ2-7; CDR3nt: TGTGCCAGCATCCCCGGGTCCCTGGGGGAGCAGTACTTC; CDR3aa: CASIPGSLGEQYF
v_gene: TRBV10-2; d_gene: TRBD1; abundance: NA; j_gene: TRBJ2-6; CDR3nt: TGCGCCAGCAGTGAGAGGACAGGGAGAGATGGGGCCAACGTCCTGACTTTC; CDR3aa: CASSERTGRDGANVLTF
v_gene: TRBV30; d_gene: TRBD2; abundance: NA; j_gene: TRBJ2-3; CDR3nt: TGTGCCTGGCGGACTAGCCCAGATACGCAGTATTTT; CDR3aa: CAWRTSPDTQYF
v_gene: TRBV2; d_gene: NA; abundance: NA; j_gene: TRBJ2-1; CDR3nt: TGTGCCAGCAGTGAGTACTACAATGAGCAGTTCTTC; CDR3aa: CASSEYYNEQFF
v_gene: TRBV19; d_gene: TRBD1; abundance: NA; j_gene: TRBJ2-2; CDR3nt: TGTGCCAGTTTCCGGGACAGCGCGAACACCGGGGAGCTGTTTTTT; CDR3aa: CASFRDSANTGELFF
v_gene: TRBV19; d_gene: NA; abundance: NA; j_gene: TRBJ1-2; CDR3nt: TGTGCCAGTCTCAAGGGCCCAATCTATGGCTACACCTTC; CDR3aa: CASLKGPIYGYTF
v_gene: TRBV18; d_gene: NA; abundance: NA; j_gene: TRBJ1-6; CDR3nt: TGTGCCAGCTCACCTGGCTGGAGCTCCTATAATTCACCCCTCCACTTT; CDR3aa: CASSPGWSSYNSPLHF
v_gene: TRBV11-2; d_gene: TRBD1; abundance: NA; j_gene: TRBJ1-3; CDR3nt: TGTGCCAGCAGCACGGACAGGGTGAACACCATATATTTT; CDR3aa: CASSTDRVNTIYF
v_gene: TRBV6-7; d_gene: NA; abundance: NA; j_gene: TRBJ1-5; CDR3nt: TGTGCCAGCAGGATTGGCGGGGAGAATCAGCCCCAGCATTTT; CDR3aa: CASRIGGENQPQHF
v_gene: TRBV5-6; d_gene: NA; abundance: once; j_gene: TRBJ2-7; CDR3nt: TGTGCCAGCAGCTTGTTGGGCGAGCAGTACTTC; CDR3aa: CASSLLGEQYF
v_gene: TRBV6-1; d_gene: NA; abundance: once; j_gene: TRBJ2-2; CDR3nt: TGTGCCATCTCAAACAGGGAGGTGGACGGGGAGCTGTTTTTT; CDR3aa: CAISNREVDGELFF
v_gene: TRBV5-5; d_gene: NA; abundance: NA; j_gene: TRBJ1-4; CDR3nt: TGTGCCAGCAGCTTGGGACAGAGAACTAATGAAAAACTGTTTTTT; CDR3aa: CASSLGQRTNEKLFF
v_gene: TRBV12-5; d_gene: TRBD1; abundance: few; j_gene: TRBJ1-6; CDR3nt: TGTGCTAGTGGACCCGGACAGGGTTACTCACCCCTCCACTTT; CDR3aa: CASGPGQGYSPLHF
v_gene: TRBV7-2; d_gene: NA; abundance: NA; j_gene: TRBJ1-1; CDR3nt: TGTGCCAGCAGGAGGGCAGGGAGCGCTGAAGCTTTCTTT; CDR3aa: CASRRAGSAEAFF
v_gene: TRBV11-2; d_gene: NA; abundance: few; j_gene: TRBJ1-4; CDR3nt: TGTGCCAGCAGCAATCTGTATGGTGAAAAACTGTTTTTT; CDR3aa: CASSNLYGEKLFF
v_gene: TRBV7-2; d_gene: NA; abundance: NA; j_gene: TRBJ2-3; CDR3nt: TGTGCCAGCAGTCGCCCCCCAGATACGCAGTATTTT; CDR3aa: CASSRPPDTQYF
v_gene: TRBV5-1; d_gene: NA; abundance: NA; j_gene: TRBJ2-6; CDR3nt: TGCGCCAGCAGCTTGGCGGAGGGACCCCCTGGGGCCAACGTCCTGACTTTC; CDR3aa: CASSLAEGPPGANVLTF
v_gene: TRBV5-6; d_gene: NA; abundance: NA; j_gene: TRBJ1-3; CDR3nt: TGTGCCAGCAGCTTGGGTCCCCAAGACAGGAGTTGGCTGGACACCATATATTTT; CDR3aa: CASSLGPQDRSWLDTIYF
v_gene: TRBV5-1; d_gene: NA; abundance: NA; j_gene: TRBJ2-7; CDR3nt: TGCGCCAGCAGCCTTGACCAGGGAACGCAGTACTTC; CDR3aa: CASSLDQGTQYF
v_gene: TRBV10-3; d_gene: TRBD2; abundance: NA; j_gene: TRBJ2-3; CDR3nt: TGTGCCATCAGTGACCTAGCGGGGGGACGCACAGATACGCAGTATTTT; CDR3aa: CAISDLAGGRTDTQYF
v_gene: TRBV6-6; d_gene: NA; abundance: few; j_gene: TRBJ2-1; CDR3nt: TGTGCCAGCAGTCAATTAGGAGAAAATGAGCAGTTCTTC; CDR3aa: CASSQLGENEQFF
v_gene: TRBV2; d_gene: TRBD1; abundance: NA; j_gene: TRBJ1-1; CDR3nt: TGTGCCAGCAGTCTAGGACAGGGTGAAGCTTTCTTT; CDR3aa: CASSLGQGEAFF
v_gene: TRBV7-7; d_gene: NA; abundance: NA; j_gene: TRBJ2-1; CDR3nt: TGTGCCAGCAGCAGCACAGGGAGCTCCTACAATGAGCAGTTCTTC; CDR3aa: CASSSTGSSYNEQFF
v_gene: TRBV5-1; d_gene: NA; abundance: NA; j_gene: TRBJ1-2; CDR3nt: TGCGCCAGCAGCTTGGTTGTCGGGATCAACTATGGCTACACCTTC; CDR3aa: CASSLVVGINYGYTF
v_gene: TRBV7-9; d_gene: NA; abundance: few; j_gene: TRBJ2-1; CDR3nt: TGTGCCAGCAGCTTAGGCAGTAACAATGAGCAGTTCTTC; CDR3aa: CASSLGSNNEQFF
v_gene: TRBV5-1; d_gene: NA; abundance: NA; j_gene: TRBJ1-1; CDR3nt: TGCGCCAGCACCGACAGAGGGAGTCTGAACACTGAAGCTTTCTTT; CDR3aa: CASTDRGSLNTEAFF
v_gene: TRBV15; d_gene: NA; abundance: NA; j_gene: TRBJ1-1; CDR3nt: TGTGCCACCAGCTCCCGTGGAGGGAGGGACACTGAAGCTTTCTTT; CDR3aa: CATSSRGGRDTEAFF
v_gene: TRBV2; d_gene: TRBD2; abundance: once; j_gene: TRBJ2-1; CDR3nt: TGTGCCAGCAGTGATTGGGTGAGCGGGAGTGGGAATGAGCAGTTCTTC; CDR3aa: CASSDWVSGSGNEQFF
v_gene: TRBV6-1; d_gene: TRBD2; abundance: NA; j_gene: TRBJ2-5; CDR3nt: TGTGCCAGCAGTGAGGGCAGCGGGGGTTTCGGGGAGACCCAGTACTTC; CDR3aa: CASSEGSGGFGETQYF
v_gene: TRBV5-1; d_gene: TRBD2; abundance: NA; j_gene: TRBJ2-3; CDR3nt: TGCGCCAGCAACCGCGGGGGTAGCACAGATACGCAGTATTTT; CDR3aa: CASNRGGSTDTQYF
v_gene: TRBV9; d_gene: NA; abundance: NA; j_gene: TRBJ1-3; CDR3nt: TGTGCCAGCAGCGTGAACAGGCAATCTGGAAACACCATATATTTT; CDR3aa: CASSVNRQSGNTIYF
v_gene: TRBV28; d_gene: TRBD2; abundance: NA; j_gene: TRBJ2-1; CDR3nt: TGTGCCAGCAGCCTGACTAGCGGGGGAAGAAATGAGCAGTTCTTC; CDR3aa: CASSLTSGGRNEQFF
v_gene: TRBV19; d_gene: NA; abundance: NA; j_gene: TRBJ1-3; CDR3nt: TGTGCCAGTAGTACGTCACGGGACGTACGAAACACCATATATTTT; CDR3aa: CASSTSRDVRNTIYF
v_gene: TRBV29-1; d_gene: TRBD2; abundance: few; j_gene: TRBJ2-1; CDR3nt: TGCAGCGTTGATGGCGGGAGGGCCTGGTCCGGTGAGCAGTTCTTC; CDR3aa: CSVDGGRAWSGEQFF
v_gene: TRBV7-2; d_gene: NA; abundance: NA; j_gene: TRBJ1-1; CDR3nt: TGTGCCAGCAGCTCACAGGGTTCGACTGAAGCTTTCTTT; CDR3aa: CASSSQGSTEAFF
v_gene: TRBV5-5; d_gene: TRBD1; abundance: NA; j_gene: TRBJ2-7; CDR3nt: TGTGCCAGCAGCTTAGGGACAGCTTCCTACGAGCAGTACTTC; CDR3aa: CASSLGTASYEQYF
v_gene: TRBV6-5; d_gene: TRBD2; abundance: NA; j_gene: TRBJ2-2; CDR3nt: TGTGCCAGCAGCAGCGGGGACACCGGGGAGCTGTTTTTT; CDR3aa: CASSSGDTGELFF
v_gene: TRBV5-4; d_gene: TRBD1; abundance: NA; j_gene: TRBJ2-3; CDR3nt: TGTGCCAGCAGACCGACCGGGACAGGGACAGATACGCAGTATTTT; CDR3aa: CASRPTGTGTDTQYF
v_gene: TRBV5-1; d_gene: NA; abundance: NA; j_gene: TRBJ2-1; CDR3nt: TGCGCCAGCAGCTTGGGACAGGCAGTAGACGGTGAGCAGTTCTTC; CDR3aa: CASSLGQAVDGEQFF
v_gene: TRBV7-6; d_gene: TRBD1; abundance: NA; j_gene: TRBJ2-1; CDR3nt: TGTGCCAGCAGCCCGCAGACAGGGTACAATGAGCAGTTCTTC; CDR3aa: CASSPQTGYNEQFF
v_gene: TRBV7-2; d_gene: NA; abundance: NA; j_gene: TRBJ2-3; CDR3nt: TGTGCCAGCAGCTCCACAGATACGCAGTATTTT; CDR3aa: CASSSTDTQYF